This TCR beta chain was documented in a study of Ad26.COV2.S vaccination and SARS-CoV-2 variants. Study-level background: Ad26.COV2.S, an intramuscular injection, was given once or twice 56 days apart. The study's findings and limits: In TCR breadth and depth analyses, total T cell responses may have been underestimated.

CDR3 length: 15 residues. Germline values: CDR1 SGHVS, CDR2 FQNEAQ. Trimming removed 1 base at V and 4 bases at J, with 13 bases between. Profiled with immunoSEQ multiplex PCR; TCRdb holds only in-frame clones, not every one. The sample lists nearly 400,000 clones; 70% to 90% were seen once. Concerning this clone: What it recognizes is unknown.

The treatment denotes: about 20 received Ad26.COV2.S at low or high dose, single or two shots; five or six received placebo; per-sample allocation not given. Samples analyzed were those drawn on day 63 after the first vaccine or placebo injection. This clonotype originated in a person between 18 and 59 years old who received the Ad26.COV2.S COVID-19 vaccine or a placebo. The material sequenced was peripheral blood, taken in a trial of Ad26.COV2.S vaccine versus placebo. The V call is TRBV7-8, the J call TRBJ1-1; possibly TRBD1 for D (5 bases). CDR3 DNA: TGTGCCAGCAGCTTAGTAGCCCCCGGGGGCACTGAAGCTTTCTTT. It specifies CASSLVAPGGTEAFF.